Sequencing of this T cell receptor (beta chain) was carried out in a study of shared clonotypes between healthy human individuals. Some clones are missing from TCRdb's copy, which holds only in-frame ones; the method was immunoSEQ multiplex PCR. The data hold around 2.3 million clones, with 90% to 97% observed a single time. With V trimmed by 7 bases and J by 5 bases, 11 bases remained unmatched. This CDR3 contains 15 residues. Germline lookup yields CDR1 LNHDA and CDR2 SQIVND (reference sequence). The sequence was obtained from a man between 18 and 35 years old in good health. The chain is built from TRBV19 and TRBJ1-1, with 9 bases fitting TRBD1. Material: naive CD4+ T cells sorted from blood. Sample subset: CD45RA+ positively selected. The CDR3 loop is CASMRGQGRETEAFF. The CDR3 nucleotides are TGTGCCAGTATGAGGGGACAGGGTCGGGAAACTGAAGCTTTCTTT.